Listed below are T cell receptor beta chains from one sample, sequenced in a study of regulatory T cells in long-lasting Graves disease. TCRdb reprocessed the multiplex PCR reads via MiXCR and lists one record per CDR3 protein. The profile shows under 450,000 distinct CDR3 sequences, roughly 16% of them singletons. The sample was also reused in another study, on T cells in Graves' hyperthyroidism and ophthalmopathy.

This specimen was peripheral blood mononuclear cells (PBMCs), taken at new diagnosis, from a patient treated with antithyroid drugs. Receptors originate from a woman younger than 35 with Graves disease. CDR3s include the opening cysteine and the closing phenylalanine or tryptophan. Fields, in order: CDR3 length, J gene, V gene, D gene, clone size, CDR3 DNA, CDR3 protein. The D gene is left open where the match is weak. Expanded clones are given a class, and other clones once, few, many or no size at all.

12 TRBJ1-3 TRBV2 - few TGTGCCAGCACCGTTACCGGAAACACCATATATTTT CASTVTGNTIYF
15 TRBJ1-1 TRBV4-2 - few TGTGCCAGCAGCCAAGCCGTGCGGAGCGGCACTGAAGCTTTCTTT CASSQAVRSGTEAFF
14 TRBJ2-1 TRBV10-3 - many TGTGCCATCAGTGATTCGGTTACCTACAATGAGCAGTTCTTC CAISDSVTYNEQFF
14 TRBJ2-5 TRBV20-1 - many TGCAGTGCTAGAGATCTTAGCGTAGGAGAGACCCAGTACTTC CSARDLSVGETQYF
13 TRBJ2-7 TRBV3-1 - many TGTGCCAGCAGCCAGTCCGGAACTGGGGAGCAGTACTTC CASSQSGTGEQYF
15 TRBJ2-4 TRBV11-2 - many TGTGCCAGCAGCTTAGGGCGGTTAGCCAAAAACATTCAGTACTTC CASSLGRLAKNIQYF
16 TRBJ2-5 TRBV6-4 - - TGTGCCAGCAGTGACTCATGGCACTTCAAGTCAGAGACCCAGTACTTC CASSDSWHFKSETQYF
16 TRBJ1-2 TRBV2 TRBD1 - TGTGCCAGCAGCCAATCCGGGACAGGGGAAAACTATGGCTACACCTTC CASSQSGTGENYGYTF
14 TRBJ1-5 TRBV19 TRBD1 - TGTGCCAGTAGTATAAAAGGGGGCGGTCAGCCCCAGCATTTT CASSIKGGGQPQHF
16 TRBJ2-1 TRBV5-1 - many TGCGCCAGCAGCTTGGTACCGGGCCTCGGAGGCAATGAGCAGTTCTTC CASSLVPGLGGNEQFF
15 TRBJ1-3 TRBV18 - many TGTGCCAGCTCACTCGTACAGGGACGTGGAAACACCATATATTTT CASSLVQGRGNTIYF
17 TRBJ1-2 TRBV27 TRBD1 few TGTGCCAGCCATGCACAAGGGTGGGACAGGGGGTGGGATGGCTACACCTTC CASHAQGWDRGWDGYTF
14 TRBJ1-1 TRBV3-1 - many TGTGCCAGCACCAATGGCGGGGTCAACACTGAAGCTTTCTTT CASTNGGVNTEAFF
17 TRBJ2-1 TRBV27 TRBD2 - TGTGCCAGCAGTTTTTTCCCAGCGGGAGGGTCCTACAATGAGCAGTCCTTC CASSFFPAGGSYNEQSF
14 TRBJ1-1 TRBV6-1 - many TGTGCCAGCAGTGAATTCCCCCCAAGGTCTGAAGCTTTCTTT CASSEFPPRSEAFF